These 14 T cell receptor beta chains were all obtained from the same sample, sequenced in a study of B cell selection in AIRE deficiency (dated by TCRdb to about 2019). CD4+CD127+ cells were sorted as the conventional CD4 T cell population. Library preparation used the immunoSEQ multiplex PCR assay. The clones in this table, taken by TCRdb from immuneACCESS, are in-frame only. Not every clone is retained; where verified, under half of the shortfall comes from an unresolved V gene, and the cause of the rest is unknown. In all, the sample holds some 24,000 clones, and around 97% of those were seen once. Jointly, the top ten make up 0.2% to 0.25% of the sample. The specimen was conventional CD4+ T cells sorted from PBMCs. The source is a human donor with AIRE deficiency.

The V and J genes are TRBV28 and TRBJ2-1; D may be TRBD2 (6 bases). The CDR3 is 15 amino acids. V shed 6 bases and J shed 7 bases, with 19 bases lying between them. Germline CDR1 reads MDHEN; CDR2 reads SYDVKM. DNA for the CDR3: TGTGCCAGCAGGTCCCGACTAGGAGCGAATAATGAGCAGTTCTTC. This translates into CASRSRLGANNEQFF.

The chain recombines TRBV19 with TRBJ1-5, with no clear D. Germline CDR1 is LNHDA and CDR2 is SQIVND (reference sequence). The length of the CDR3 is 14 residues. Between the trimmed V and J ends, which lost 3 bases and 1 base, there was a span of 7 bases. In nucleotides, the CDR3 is TGTGCCAGTAGTATCCAGTACAGCAATCAGCCCCAGCATTTT. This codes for CASSIQYSNQPQHF.

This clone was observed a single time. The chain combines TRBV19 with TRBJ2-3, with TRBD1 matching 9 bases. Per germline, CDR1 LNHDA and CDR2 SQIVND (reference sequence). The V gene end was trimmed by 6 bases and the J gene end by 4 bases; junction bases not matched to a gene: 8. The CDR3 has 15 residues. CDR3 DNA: TGTGCCAGTAGGACTACAGGGGGCAGGGCAGATACGCAGTATTTT. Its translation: CASRTTGGRADTQYF.

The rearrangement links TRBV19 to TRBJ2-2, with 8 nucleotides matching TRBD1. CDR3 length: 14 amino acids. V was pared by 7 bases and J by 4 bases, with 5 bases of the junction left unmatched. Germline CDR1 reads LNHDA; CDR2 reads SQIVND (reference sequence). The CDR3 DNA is TGTGCCAGTATCGACAGGGGCGGCACCGGGGAGCTGTTTTTT. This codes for CASIDRGGTGELFF.

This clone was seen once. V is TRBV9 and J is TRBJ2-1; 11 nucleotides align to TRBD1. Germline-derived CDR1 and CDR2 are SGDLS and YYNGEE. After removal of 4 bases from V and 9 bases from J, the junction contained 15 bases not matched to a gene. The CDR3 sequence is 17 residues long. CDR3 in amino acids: CASSIGQGAGGPVEQFF. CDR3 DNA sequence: TGTGCCAGCAGCATCGGACAGGGGGCGGGAGGGCCAGTTGAGCAGTTCTTC.

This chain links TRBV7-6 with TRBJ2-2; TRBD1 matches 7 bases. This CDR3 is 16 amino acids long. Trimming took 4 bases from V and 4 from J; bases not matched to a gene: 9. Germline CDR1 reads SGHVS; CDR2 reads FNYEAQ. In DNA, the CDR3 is TGTGCCAGCAGCTCATTGGGACAGCCTTTCACCGGGGAGCTGTTTTTT. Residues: CASSSLGQPFTGELFF.

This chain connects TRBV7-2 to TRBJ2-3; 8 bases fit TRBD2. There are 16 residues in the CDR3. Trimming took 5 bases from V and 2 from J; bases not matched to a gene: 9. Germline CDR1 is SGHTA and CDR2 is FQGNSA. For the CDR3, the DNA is TGTGCCAGCAGCCCAGGCCGCGGGAGGACCACAGATACGCAGTATTTT. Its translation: CASSPGRGRTTDTQYF.

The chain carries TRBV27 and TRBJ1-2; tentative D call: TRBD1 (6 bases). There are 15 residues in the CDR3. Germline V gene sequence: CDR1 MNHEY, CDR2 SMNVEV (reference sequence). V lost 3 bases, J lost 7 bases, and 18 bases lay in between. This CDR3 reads CASSLGGAPSRGYTF. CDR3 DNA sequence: TGTGCCAGCAGTTTGGGGGGGGCCCCTTCACGTGGCTACACCTTC.

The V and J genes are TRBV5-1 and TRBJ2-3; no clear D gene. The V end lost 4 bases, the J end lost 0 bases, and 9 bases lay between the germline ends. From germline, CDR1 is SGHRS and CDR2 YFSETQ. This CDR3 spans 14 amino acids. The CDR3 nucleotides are TGCGCCAGCAGCCCGGTGATAAGCACAGATACGCAGTATTTT. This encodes CASSPVISTDTQYF. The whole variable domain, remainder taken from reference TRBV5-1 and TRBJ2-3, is KAGVTQTPRYLIKTRGQQVTLSCSPISGHRSVSWYQQTPGQGLQFLFEYFSETQRNKGNFPGRFSGRQFSNSRSEMNVSTLELGDSALYLCASSPVISTDTQYFGPGTRLTVL.

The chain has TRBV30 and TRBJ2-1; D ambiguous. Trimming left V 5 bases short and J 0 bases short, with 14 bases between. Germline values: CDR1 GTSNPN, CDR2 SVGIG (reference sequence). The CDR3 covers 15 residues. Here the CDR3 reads CAWGEPRSSYNEQFF. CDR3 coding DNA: TGTGCCTGGGGGGAACCGCGTAGCTCCTACAATGAGCAGTTCTTC.

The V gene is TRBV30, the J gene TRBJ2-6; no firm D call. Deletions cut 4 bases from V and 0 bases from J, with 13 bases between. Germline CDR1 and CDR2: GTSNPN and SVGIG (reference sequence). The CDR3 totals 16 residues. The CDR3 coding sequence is TGTGCCTGGAAGGCAACAAGTACCTCTGGGGCCAACGTCCTGACTTTC. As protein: CAWKATSTSGANVLTF.

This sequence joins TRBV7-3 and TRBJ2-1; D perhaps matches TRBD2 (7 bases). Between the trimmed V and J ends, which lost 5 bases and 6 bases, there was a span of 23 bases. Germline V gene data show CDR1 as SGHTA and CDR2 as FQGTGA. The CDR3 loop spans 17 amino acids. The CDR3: CASSRGRGTGNFNEQFF. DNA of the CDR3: TGTGCCAGCAGCCGAGGGAGGGGGACTGGGAACTTCAATGAGCAGTTCTTC.

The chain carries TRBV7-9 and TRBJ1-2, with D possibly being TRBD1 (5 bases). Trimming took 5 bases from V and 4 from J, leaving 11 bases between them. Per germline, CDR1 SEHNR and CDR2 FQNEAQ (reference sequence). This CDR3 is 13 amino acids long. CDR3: CASSRGRIYGYTF. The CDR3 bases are TGTGCCAGCAGCCGGGGACGGATCTATGGCTACACCTTC.

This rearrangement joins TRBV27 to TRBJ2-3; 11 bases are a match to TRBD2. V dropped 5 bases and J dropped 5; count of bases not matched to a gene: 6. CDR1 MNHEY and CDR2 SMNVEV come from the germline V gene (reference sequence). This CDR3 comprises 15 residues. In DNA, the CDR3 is TGTGCCAGCAGTCTTACTAGCGGGAGTCAAGATACGCAGTATTTT. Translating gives CASSLTSGSQDTQYF.